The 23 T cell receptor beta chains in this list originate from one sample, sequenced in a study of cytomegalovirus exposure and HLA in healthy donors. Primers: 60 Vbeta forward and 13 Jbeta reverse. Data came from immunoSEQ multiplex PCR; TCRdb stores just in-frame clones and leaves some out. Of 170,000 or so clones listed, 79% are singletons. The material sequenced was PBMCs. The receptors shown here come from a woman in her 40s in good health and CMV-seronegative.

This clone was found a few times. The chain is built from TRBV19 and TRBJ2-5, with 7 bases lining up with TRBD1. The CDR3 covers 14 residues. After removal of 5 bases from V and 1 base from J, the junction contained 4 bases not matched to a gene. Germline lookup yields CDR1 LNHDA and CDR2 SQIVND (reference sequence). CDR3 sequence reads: CASSLTGAQETQYF. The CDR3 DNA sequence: TGTGCCAGTAGTTTAACAGGGGCCCAAGAGACCCAGTACTTC.

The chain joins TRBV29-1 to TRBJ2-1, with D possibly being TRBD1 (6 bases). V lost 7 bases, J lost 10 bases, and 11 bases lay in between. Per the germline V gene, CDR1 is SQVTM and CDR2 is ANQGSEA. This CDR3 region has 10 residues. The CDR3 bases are TGCAGCGGAGGCAGGGGCGAGCAGTTCTTC. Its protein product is CSGGRGEQFF.

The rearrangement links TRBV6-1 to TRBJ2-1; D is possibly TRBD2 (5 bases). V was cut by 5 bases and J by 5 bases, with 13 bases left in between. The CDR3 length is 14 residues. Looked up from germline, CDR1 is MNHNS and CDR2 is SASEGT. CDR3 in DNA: TGTGCCAGCAGTCCAGGAGGACTGGACAATGAGCAGTTCTTC. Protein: CASSPGGLDNEQFF.

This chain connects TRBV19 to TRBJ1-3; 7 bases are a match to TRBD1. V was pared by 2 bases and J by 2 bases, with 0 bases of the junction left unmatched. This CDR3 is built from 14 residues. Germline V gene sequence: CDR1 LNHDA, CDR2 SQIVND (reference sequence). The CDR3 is CASSITGAGNTIYF. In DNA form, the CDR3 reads TGTGCCAGTAGTATAACAGGGGCTGGAAACACCATATATTTT.

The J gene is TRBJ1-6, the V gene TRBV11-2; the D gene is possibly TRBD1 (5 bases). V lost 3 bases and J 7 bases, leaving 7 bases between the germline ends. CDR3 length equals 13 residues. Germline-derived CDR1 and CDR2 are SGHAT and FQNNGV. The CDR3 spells CASSFRGNSPLHF. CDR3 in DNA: TGTGCCAGCAGCTTCCGGGGGAATTCACCCCTCCACTTT.

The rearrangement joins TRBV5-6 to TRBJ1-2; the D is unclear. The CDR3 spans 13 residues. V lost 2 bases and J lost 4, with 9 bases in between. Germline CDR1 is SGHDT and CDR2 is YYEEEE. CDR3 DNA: TGTGCCAGCAGCTTCGACAACTCCTATGGCTACACCTTC. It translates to CASSFDNSYGYTF. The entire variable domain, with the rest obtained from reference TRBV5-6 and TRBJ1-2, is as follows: DAGVTQSPTHLIKTRGQQVTLRCSPKSGHDTVSWYQQALGQGPQFIFQYYEEEERQRGNFPDRFSGHQFPNYSSELNVNALLLGDSALYLCASSFDNSYGYTFGSGTRLTVV.

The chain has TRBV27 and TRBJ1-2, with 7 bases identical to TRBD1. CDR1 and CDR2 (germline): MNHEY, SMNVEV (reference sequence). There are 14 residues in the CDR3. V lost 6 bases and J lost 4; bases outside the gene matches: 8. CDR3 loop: CASSLTAGGYGYTF. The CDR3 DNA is TGTGCCAGCAGCCTAACCGCAGGGGGCTATGGCTACACCTTC.

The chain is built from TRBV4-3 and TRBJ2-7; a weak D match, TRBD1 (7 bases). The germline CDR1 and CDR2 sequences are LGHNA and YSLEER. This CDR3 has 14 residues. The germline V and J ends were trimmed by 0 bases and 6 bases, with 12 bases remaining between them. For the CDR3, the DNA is TGCGCCAGCAGCCAAGACAGGGGGGCGTCCGAGCAGTACTTC. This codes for CASSQDRGASEQYF.

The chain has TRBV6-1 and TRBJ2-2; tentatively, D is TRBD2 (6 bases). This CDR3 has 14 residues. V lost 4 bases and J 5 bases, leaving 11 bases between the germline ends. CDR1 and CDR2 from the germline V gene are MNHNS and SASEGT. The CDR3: CASSVTGGTGELFF. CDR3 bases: TGTGCCAGCAGTGTGACTGGGGGGACCGGGGAGCTGTTTTTT.

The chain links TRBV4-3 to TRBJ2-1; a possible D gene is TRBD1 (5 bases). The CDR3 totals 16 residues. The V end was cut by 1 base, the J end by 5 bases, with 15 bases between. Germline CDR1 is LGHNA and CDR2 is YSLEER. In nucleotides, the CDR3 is TGCGCCAGCAGCCAAGTCGAGCAGGGTCCTAACAATGAGCAGTTCTTC. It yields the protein CASSQVEQGPNNEQFF.

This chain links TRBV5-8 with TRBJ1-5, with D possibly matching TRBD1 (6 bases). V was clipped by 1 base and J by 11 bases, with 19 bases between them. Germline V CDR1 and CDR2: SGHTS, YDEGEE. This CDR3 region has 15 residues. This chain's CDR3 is CASSLSRGVGRAQHF. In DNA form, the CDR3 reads TGTGCCAGCAGCTTGAGTAGGGGGGTAGGGAGGGCCCAGCATTTT.

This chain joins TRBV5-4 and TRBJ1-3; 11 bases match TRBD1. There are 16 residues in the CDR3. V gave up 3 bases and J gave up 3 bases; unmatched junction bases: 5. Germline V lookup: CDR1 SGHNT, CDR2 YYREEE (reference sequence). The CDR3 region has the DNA TGTGCCAGCAGCTGGACAGGGGGCGCTGGTGGAAACACCATATATTTT. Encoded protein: CASSWTGGAGGNTIYF. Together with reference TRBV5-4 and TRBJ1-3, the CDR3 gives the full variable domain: ETGVTQSPTHLIKTRGQQVTLRCSSQSGHNTVSWYQQALGQGPQFIFQYYREEENGRGNFPPRFSGLQFPNYSSELNVNALELDDSALYLCASSWTGGAGGNTIYFGEGSWLTVV.

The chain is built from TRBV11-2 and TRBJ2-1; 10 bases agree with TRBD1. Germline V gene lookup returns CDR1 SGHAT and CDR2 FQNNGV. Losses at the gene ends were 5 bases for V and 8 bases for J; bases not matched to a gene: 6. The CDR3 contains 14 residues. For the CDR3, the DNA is TGTGCCAGCAGCAAGACAGGGGGCAAAGATGAGCAGTTCTTC. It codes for CASSKTGGKDEQFF. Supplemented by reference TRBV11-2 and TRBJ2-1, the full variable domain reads EAGVAQSPRYKIIEKRQSVAFWCNPISGHATLYWYQQILGQGPKLLIQFQNNGVVDDSQLPKDRFSAERLKGVDSTLKIQPAKLEDSAVYLCASSKTGGKDEQFFGPGTRLTVL.

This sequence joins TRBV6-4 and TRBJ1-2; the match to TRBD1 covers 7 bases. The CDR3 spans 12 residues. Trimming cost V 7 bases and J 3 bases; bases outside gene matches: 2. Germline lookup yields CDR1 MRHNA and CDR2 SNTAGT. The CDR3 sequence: CASKGGDYGYTF. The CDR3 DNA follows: TGTGCCAGCAAAGGGGGCGACTATGGCTACACCTTC.

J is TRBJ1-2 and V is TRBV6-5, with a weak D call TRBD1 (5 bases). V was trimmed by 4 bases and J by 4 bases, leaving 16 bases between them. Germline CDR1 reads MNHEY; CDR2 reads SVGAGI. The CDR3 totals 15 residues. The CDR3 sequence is CASSFLGGTSYGYTF. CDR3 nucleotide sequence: TGTGCCAGCAGTTTCCTCGGGGGTACCTCCTATGGCTACACCTTC.

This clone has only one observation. The CDR3 here is CASRTGTGVEKLFF. The CDR3 DNA is TGTGCCAGCAGGACCGGGACAGGGGTTGAAAAACTGTTTTTT. The chain combines TRBV2 with TRBJ1-4; TRBD1 aligns across 10 bases. The V gene end was trimmed by 6 bases and the J gene end by 7 bases; junction bases not matched to a gene: 5. The CDR3 consists of 14 residues. In germline, CDR1 is SNHLY, CDR2 FYNNEI.

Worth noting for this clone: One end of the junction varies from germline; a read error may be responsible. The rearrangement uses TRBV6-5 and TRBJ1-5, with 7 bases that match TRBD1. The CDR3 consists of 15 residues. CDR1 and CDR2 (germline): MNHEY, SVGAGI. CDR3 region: CASKKQRDSNQPQHF. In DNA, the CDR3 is TGTGCCAGCAAAAAACAGAGGGACAGCAACCAGCCCCAGCATTTT.

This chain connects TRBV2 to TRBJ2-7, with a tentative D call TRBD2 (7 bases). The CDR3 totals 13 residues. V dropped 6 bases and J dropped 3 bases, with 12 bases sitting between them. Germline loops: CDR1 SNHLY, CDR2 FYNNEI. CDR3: CASRGGQDYEQYF. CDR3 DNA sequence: TGTGCCAGCAGGGGGGGGCAGGACTACGAGCAGTACTTC.

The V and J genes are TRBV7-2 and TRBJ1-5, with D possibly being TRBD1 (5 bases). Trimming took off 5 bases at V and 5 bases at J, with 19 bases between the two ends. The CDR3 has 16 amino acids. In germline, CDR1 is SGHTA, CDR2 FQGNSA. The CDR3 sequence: CASSRYRLREDQPQHF. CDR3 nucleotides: TGTGCCAGCAGCCGATACAGGTTGAGGGAGGATCAGCCCCAGCATTTT.

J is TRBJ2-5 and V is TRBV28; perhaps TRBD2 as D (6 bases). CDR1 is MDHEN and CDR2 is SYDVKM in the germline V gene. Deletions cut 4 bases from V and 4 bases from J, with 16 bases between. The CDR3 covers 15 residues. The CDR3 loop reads CASSWSGAGGETQYF. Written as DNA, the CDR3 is TGTGCCAGCAGTTGGTCGGGAGCGGGTGGAGAGACCCAGTACTTC.

The CDR3 DNA reads TGCGCCAGCAGCTTGGCCGCAGGTTCTACCTACGAGCAGTACTTC. Encoded protein: CASSLAAGSTYEQYF. V and J are TRBV5-1 and TRBJ2-7; D is unclear. The CDR3 totals 15 residues. V was pared by 0 bases and J by 2 bases, with 12 bases between. Looked up from germline, CDR1 is SGHRS and CDR2 is YFSETQ.

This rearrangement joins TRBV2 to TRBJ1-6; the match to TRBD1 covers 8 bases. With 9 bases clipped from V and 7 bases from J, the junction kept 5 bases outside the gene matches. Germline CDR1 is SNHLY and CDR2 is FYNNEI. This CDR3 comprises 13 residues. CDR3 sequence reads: CASSRDRNSPLHF. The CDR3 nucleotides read TGTGCCAGTTCCCGGGACAGGAATTCACCCCTCCACTTT.

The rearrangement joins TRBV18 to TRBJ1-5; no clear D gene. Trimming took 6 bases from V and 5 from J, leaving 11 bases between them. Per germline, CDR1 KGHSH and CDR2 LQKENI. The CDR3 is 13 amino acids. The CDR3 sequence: CASSLLADQPQHF. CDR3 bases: TGTGCCAGCTCGCTCCTAGCTGATCAGCCCCAGCATTTT. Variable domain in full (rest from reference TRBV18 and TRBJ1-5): NAGVMQNPRHLVRRRGQEARLRCSPMKGHSHVYWYRQLPEEGLKFMVYLQKENIIDESGMPKERFSAEFPKEGPSILRIQQVVRGDSAAYFCASSLLADQPQHFGDGTRLSIL.